The rows below give T cell receptor beta chains drawn from one sample of a study of PD-L1 blockade in urothelial cancer. The protocol was immunoSEQ multiplex PCR, while the TCRdb copy is restricted to in-frame clones and leaves out a portion. The sample holds about 46,000 clones; 70% to 85% are singletons and the top ten take roughly 1.9%. The sample here was PBMCs, taken around atezolizumab (anti-PD-L1) treatment. The receptor set was obtained from a man aged 50-59 years with urothelial cancer. The CDR3 runs from the conserved cysteine through the conserved F or W. D genes are given only for firm matches. Expanded clones get a size class; other rows say once, few or many, or leave the size out.

d_gene: TRBD2; abundance: .; j_gene: TRBJ2-3; v_gene: TRBV5-6; CDR3aa: CASSFMRGASTDTQYF; CDR3nt: TGTGCCAGCAGCTTTATGCGGGGGGCGAGCACAGATACGCAGTATTTT
d_gene: .; abundance: .; j_gene: TRBJ2-1; v_gene: TRBV7-9; CDR3aa: CASSPRQATHNEQFF; CDR3nt: TGTGCCAGCAGCCCTCGACAGGCCACTCACAATGAGCAGTTCTTC
d_gene: .; abundance: .; j_gene: TRBJ1-1; v_gene: TRBV30; CDR3aa: CAWSVSWGLKLWNTEAFF; CDR3nt: TGTGCCTGGAGTGTAAGTTGGGGACTCAAGCTTTGGAACACTGAAGCTTTCTTT
d_gene: TRBD2; abundance: .; j_gene: TRBJ2-2; v_gene: TRBV2; CDR3aa: CASSEASGGSAGELFF; CDR3nt: TGTGCCAGCAGTGAAGCGTCGGGGGGGTCCGCCGGGGAGCTGTTTTTT
d_gene: .; abundance: .; j_gene: TRBJ2-3; v_gene: TRBV18; CDR3aa: CASSPQDTSSSTDTQYF; CDR3nt: TGTGCCAGCTCACCCCAAGACACCTCATCTAGCACAGATACGCAGTATTTT
d_gene: .; abundance: .; j_gene: TRBJ2-1; v_gene: TRBV23-1; CDR3aa: CASSQSSNTEQFF; CDR3nt: TGCGCCAGCAGTCAATCATCTAATACTGAGCAGTTCTTC
d_gene: TRBD2; abundance: .; j_gene: TRBJ2-1; v_gene: TRBV28; CDR3aa: CASSVTQREGLYNEQFF; CDR3nt: TGTGCCAGCAGCGTAACTCAGCGGGAGGGCTTATACAATGAGCAGTTCTTC
d_gene: TRBD1; abundance: .; j_gene: TRBJ1-2; v_gene: TRBV27; CDR3aa: CASSSYLTGGDYGYTF; CDR3nt: TGTGCCAGCAGTTCATACCTGACAGGGGGAGACTATGGCTACACCTTC
d_gene: TRBD2; abundance: .; j_gene: TRBJ2-1; v_gene: TRBV5-1; CDR3aa: CASSPPTLAGGEQFF; CDR3nt: TGCGCCAGCAGCCCTCCTACGCTAGCGGGAGGCGAGCAGTTCTTC
d_gene: .; abundance: .; j_gene: TRBJ1-1; v_gene: TRBV4-1; CDR3aa: CASSQDDGGYTEAFF; CDR3nt: TGCGCCAGCAGCCAAGACGACGGAGGGTACACTGAAGCTTTCTTT
d_gene: TRBD2; abundance: .; j_gene: TRBJ2-3; v_gene: TRBV7-2; CDR3aa: CASSLDLLAGDTQYF; CDR3nt: TGTGCCAGCAGCTTAGATTTACTAGCGGGAGATACGCAGTATTTT
d_gene: .; abundance: .; j_gene: TRBJ1-6; v_gene: TRBV27; CDR3aa: CASSLSTRLPLHF; CDR3nt: TGTGCCAGCAGTTTATCGACTCGGCTACCCCTCCACTTT
d_gene: .; abundance: .; j_gene: TRBJ2-7; v_gene: TRBV27; CDR3aa: CASRTMATGYEQYF; CDR3nt: TGTGCCAGCAGAACTATGGCGACCGGCTACGAGCAGTACTTC
d_gene: TRBD2; abundance: once; j_gene: TRBJ2-7; v_gene: TRBV19; CDR3aa: CASSIELAGAREQYF; CDR3nt: TGTGCCAGTAGTATTGAGTTAGCGGGGGCGAGGGAGCAGTACTTC
d_gene: .; abundance: .; j_gene: TRBJ2-5; v_gene: TRBV7-2; CDR3aa: CASSLRGPQETQYF; CDR3nt: TGTGCCAGCAGCTTGCGGGGCCCACAAGAGACCCAGTACTTC
d_gene: TRBD1; abundance: .; j_gene: TRBJ1-2; v_gene: TRBV5-5; CDR3aa: CASRGGQNYGYTF; CDR3nt: TGTGCCAGCAGGGGGGGACAGAACTATGGCTACACCTTC
d_gene: TRBD2; abundance: .; j_gene: TRBJ2-5; v_gene: TRBV5-1; CDR3aa: CASSWSPGTSGGEGYQETQYF; CDR3nt: TGCGCCAGCAGCTGGAGCCCCGGGACTAGCGGGGGCGAGGGGTACCAAGAGACCCAGTACTTC
d_gene: TRBD2; abundance: .; j_gene: TRBJ2-2; v_gene: TRBV18; CDR3aa: CASSPPGGRKDTGELFF; CDR3nt: TGTGCCAGCTCACCCCCGGGAGGGAGAAAGGACACCGGGGAGCTGTTTTTT
d_gene: TRBD2; abundance: .; j_gene: TRBJ2-7; v_gene: TRBV5-1; CDR3aa: CASSLFSSGSNEQYF; CDR3nt: TGCGCCAGCAGCTTGTTTTCTAGCGGGAGTAACGAGCAGTACTTC
d_gene: .; abundance: once; j_gene: TRBJ1-1; v_gene: TRBV6-5; CDR3aa: CASSYSAGGAFF; CDR3nt: TGTGCCAGCAGTTACTCGGCGGGAGGAGCTTTCTTT
d_gene: .; abundance: .; j_gene: TRBJ2-7; v_gene: TRBV7-9; CDR3aa: CASSSGGYGGRYEQYF; CDR3nt: TGTGCCAGCAGCTCCGGAGGGTACGGGGGGCGCTACGAGCAGTACTTC
d_gene: .; abundance: .; j_gene: TRBJ1-4; v_gene: TRBV28; CDR3aa: CAAKAGAPGTNEKLFF; CDR3nt: TGTGCCGCTAAAGCAGGGGCTCCAGGGACTAATGAAAAACTGTTTTTT
d_gene: TRBD2; abundance: .; j_gene: TRBJ2-3; v_gene: TRBV27; CDR3aa: CASSLLPGLLDTQYF; CDR3nt: TGTGCCAGCAGTTTACTTCCGGGACTATTAGATACGCAGTATTTT
d_gene: TRBD1; abundance: .; j_gene: TRBJ2-7; v_gene: TRBV7-6; CDR3aa: CASSLSDRDPHEQYF; CDR3nt: TGTGCCAGCAGCTTATCTGACAGGGACCCTCACGAGCAGTACTTC
d_gene: .; abundance: .; j_gene: TRBJ2-7; v_gene: TRBV6-5; CDR3aa: CASSLRQTYEQYF; CDR3nt: TGTGCCAGCAGCCTCAGACAGACCTACGAGCAGTACTTC
d_gene: TRBD2; abundance: .; j_gene: TRBJ2-3; v_gene: TRBV6-4; CDR3aa: CASSEAGEGTQYF; CDR3nt: TGTGCCAGCAGTGAAGCGGGAGAGGGTACGCAGTATTTT
d_gene: .; abundance: .; j_gene: TRBJ2-1; v_gene: TRBV5-6; CDR3aa: CASSLGGSEQFF; CDR3nt: TGTGCCAGCAGTCTGGGGGGTAGTGAGCAGTTCTTC
d_gene: TRBD2; abundance: few; j_gene: TRBJ2-7; v_gene: TRBV27; CDR3aa: CASSLTHDFTAGGPYEQYF; CDR3nt: TGTGCCAGCAGCCTCACCCACGACTTTACGGCGGGAGGACCGTACGAGCAGTACTTC
d_gene: TRBD1; abundance: .; j_gene: TRBJ2-5; v_gene: TRBV14; CDR3aa: CASSYYRGGQETQYF; CDR3nt: TGTGCCAGCAGCTATTACAGGGGTGGCCAAGAGACCCAGTACTTC
d_gene: .; abundance: .; j_gene: TRBJ2-1; v_gene: TRBV27; CDR3aa: CASSFAFSEQFF; CDR3nt: TGTGCCAGCAGTTTCGCCTTTAGTGAGCAGTTCTTC
d_gene: .; abundance: .; j_gene: TRBJ1-5; v_gene: TRBV2; CDR3aa: CASSRQDSNNQPQHF; CDR3nt: TGTGCCAGCAGTCGCCAGGACAGTAACAATCAGCCCCAGCATTTT
d_gene: TRBD2; abundance: .; j_gene: TRBJ2-1; v_gene: TRBV10-3; CDR3aa: CAIGSRTSGSKSEQFF; CDR3nt: TGTGCCATCGGTTCAAGGACTAGCGGGAGTAAAAGTGAGCAGTTCTTC
d_gene: TRBD2; abundance: .; j_gene: TRBJ2-1; v_gene: TRBV5-4; CDR3aa: CASSLQGLGNYNEQFF; CDR3nt: TGTGCCAGCAGCTTACAGGGACTAGGGAACTACAATGAGCAGTTCTTC
d_gene: TRBD1; abundance: .; j_gene: TRBJ2-7; v_gene: TRBV5-1; CDR3aa: CASSLGTGGYEQYF; CDR3nt: TGCGCCAGCAGCTTGGGGACAGGGGGCTACGAGCAGTACTTC
d_gene: TRBD1; abundance: .; j_gene: TRBJ1-1; v_gene: TRBV19; CDR3aa: CASSIQGARGTEAFF; CDR3nt: TGTGCCAGTAGTATACAGGGGGCGCGGGGCACTGAAGCTTTCTTT
d_gene: .; abundance: once; j_gene: TRBJ2-1; v_gene: TRBV10-3; CDR3aa: CAISGSAGAYNEQFF; CDR3nt: TGTGCCATCAGTGGATCTGCGGGGGCGTACAATGAGCAGTTCTTC
d_gene: .; abundance: .; j_gene: TRBJ2-3; v_gene: TRBV5-1; CDR3aa: CASSGDSSTQYF; CDR3nt: TGCGCCAGCAGCGGGGACTCCTCTACGCAGTATTTT
d_gene: .; abundance: .; j_gene: TRBJ2-3; v_gene: TRBV7-2; CDR3aa: CASKKGAGTDTQYF; CDR3nt: TGTGCCAGCAAAAAGGGTGCGGGTACAGATACGCAGTATTTT
d_gene: TRBD2; abundance: once; j_gene: TRBJ2-5; v_gene: TRBV11-3; CDR3aa: CASSSGLAGVQETQYF; CDR3nt: TGTGCCAGCAGCTCGGGACTAGCGGGGGTGCAAGAGACCCAGTACTTC
d_gene: TRBD1; abundance: .; j_gene: TRBJ2-3; v_gene: TRBV25-1; CDR3aa: CASSVGGRDTQYF; CDR3nt: TGTGCCAGCAGTGTAGGGGGCAGGGATACGCAGTATTTT
d_gene: .; abundance: once; j_gene: TRBJ2-7; v_gene: TRBV4-3; CDR3aa: CASSQDRGQGAYEQYF; CDR3nt: TGCGCCAGCAGCCAAGATAGAGGTCAGGGCGCCTACGAGCAGTACTTC
d_gene: .; abundance: .; j_gene: TRBJ1-5; v_gene: TRBV12-5; CDR3aa: CASGFQGSNQPQHF; CDR3nt: TGTGCTAGTGGTTTCCAGGGAAGCAATCAGCCCCAGCATTTT
d_gene: TRBD2; abundance: few; j_gene: TRBJ2-3; v_gene: TRBV2; CDR3aa: CASSWPLAGSTSTDTQYF; CDR3nt: TGTGCCAGCAGTTGGCCCCTAGCGGGGTCCACTAGCACAGATACGCAGTATTTT
d_gene: .; abundance: .; j_gene: TRBJ1-4; v_gene: TRBV9; CDR3aa: CASSVGLRAVSTNEKLFF; CDR3nt: TGTGCCAGCAGCGTAGGACTCAGGGCAGTGTCAACTAATGAAAAACTGTTTTTT
d_gene: .; abundance: .; j_gene: TRBJ2-5; v_gene: TRBV18; CDR3aa: CASHLEPQETQYF; CDR3nt: TGTGCCAGCCACCTAGAACCACAAGAGACCCAGTACTTC
d_gene: TRBD2; abundance: .; j_gene: TRBJ2-2; v_gene: TRBV7-9; CDR3aa: CASSSRGGDAGELFF; CDR3nt: TGTGCCAGCAGCTCACGCGGGGGTGACGCCGGGGAGCTGTTTTTT
d_gene: .; abundance: .; j_gene: TRBJ1-6; v_gene: TRBV13; CDR3aa: CASSASRRDSPLHF; CDR3nt: TGTGCCAGCAGCGCGTCTCGGAGGGATTCACCCCTCCACTTT
d_gene: .; abundance: .; j_gene: TRBJ2-2; v_gene: TRBV10-2; CDR3aa: CASKGTAVPGELFF; CDR3nt: TGCGCCTCCAAAGGAACAGCCGTACCCGGGGAGCTGTTTTTT
d_gene: TRBD1; abundance: .; j_gene: TRBJ2-7; v_gene: TRBV5-6; CDR3aa: CASSLPGQSYEQYF; CDR3nt: TGTGCCAGCAGCTTACCGGGACAGTCCTACGAGCAGTACTTC
d_gene: TRBD2; abundance: .; j_gene: TRBJ2-1; v_gene: TRBV29-1; CDR3aa: CSVARAGGSNEQFF; CDR3nt: TGCAGCGTTGCTCGAGCGGGAGGGTCCAATGAGCAGTTCTTC